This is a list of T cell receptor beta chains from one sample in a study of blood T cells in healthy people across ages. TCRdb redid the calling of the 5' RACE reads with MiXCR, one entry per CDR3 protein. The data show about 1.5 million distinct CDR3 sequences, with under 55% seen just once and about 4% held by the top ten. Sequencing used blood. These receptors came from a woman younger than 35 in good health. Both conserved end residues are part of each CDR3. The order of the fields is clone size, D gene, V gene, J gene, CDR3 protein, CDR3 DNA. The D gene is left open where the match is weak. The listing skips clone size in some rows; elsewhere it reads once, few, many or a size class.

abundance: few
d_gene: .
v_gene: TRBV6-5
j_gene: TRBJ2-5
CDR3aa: CASSRGARPQETQYF
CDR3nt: TGTGCCAGCAGTCGAGGTGCGCGGCCCCAAGAGACCCAGTACTTC

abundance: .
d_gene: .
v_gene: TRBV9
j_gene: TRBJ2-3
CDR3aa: CASSVDGAYIDTQYF
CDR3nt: TGTGCCAGCAGCGTAGACGGGGCGTACATAGATACGCAGTATTTT

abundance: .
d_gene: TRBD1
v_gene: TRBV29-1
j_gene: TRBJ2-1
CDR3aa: CSVGEGDSHNEQFF
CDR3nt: TGCAGCGTTGGTGAGGGGGACAGTCACAATGAGCAGTTCTTC

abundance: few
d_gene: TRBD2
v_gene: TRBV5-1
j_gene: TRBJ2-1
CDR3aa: CASRGSGALNEQFF
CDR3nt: TGCGCCAGCAGAGGCAGCGGGGCATTGAATGAGCAGTTCTTC

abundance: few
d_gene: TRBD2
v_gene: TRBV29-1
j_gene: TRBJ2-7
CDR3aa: CSVALTSGSYEQYF
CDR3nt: TGCAGCGTTGCTTTGACTAGCGGCTCCTACGAGCAGTACTTC

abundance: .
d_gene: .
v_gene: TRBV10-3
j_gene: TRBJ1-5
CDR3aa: CATGQGGDQPQHF
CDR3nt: TGTGCCACCGGCCAGGGAGGGGATCAGCCCCAGCATTTT

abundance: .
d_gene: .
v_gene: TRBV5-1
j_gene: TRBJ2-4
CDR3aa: CASSSDVGLGKNIQYF
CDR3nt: TGCGCCAGCAGCTCCGATGTGGGGTTGGGGAAAAACATTCAGTACTTC

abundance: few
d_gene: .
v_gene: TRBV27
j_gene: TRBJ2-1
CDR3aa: CASSAQGLGRDEQFF
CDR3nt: TGTGCCAGCAGTGCGCAGGGACTTGGGCGCGATGAGCAGTTCTTC

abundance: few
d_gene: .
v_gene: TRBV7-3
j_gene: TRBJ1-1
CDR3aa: CASSLLPLGNTEAFF
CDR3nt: TGTGCCAGCAGCTTATTGCCGTTGGGTAACACTGAAGCTTTCTTT

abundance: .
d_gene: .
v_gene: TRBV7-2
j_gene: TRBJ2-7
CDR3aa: CASSLDGGQGRSEQYF
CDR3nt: TGTGCCAGCAGCTTAGATGGGGGGCAGGGTCGTTCCGAGCAGTACTTC

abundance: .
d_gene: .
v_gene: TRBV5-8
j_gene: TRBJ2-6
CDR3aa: CASSHRRTSGANVLTF
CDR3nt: TGTGCCAGCAGCCACCGGCGGACCTCTGGGGCCAACGTCCTGACTTTC

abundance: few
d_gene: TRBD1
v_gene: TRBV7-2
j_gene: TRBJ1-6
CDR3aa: CASSKGQGQTYNSPLHF
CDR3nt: TGTGCCAGCAGCAAGGGACAGGGGCAAACCTATAATTCACCCCTCCACTTT

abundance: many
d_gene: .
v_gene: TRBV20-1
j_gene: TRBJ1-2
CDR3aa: CSARDRGHYGYTF
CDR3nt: TGCAGTGCTAGAGATCGGGGACACTATGGCTACACCTTC

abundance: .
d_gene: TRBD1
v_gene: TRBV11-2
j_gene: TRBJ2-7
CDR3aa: CASSLDWQGAIHEQYF
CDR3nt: TGTGCCAGCAGCTTAGATTGGCAGGGGGCGATCCACGAGCAGTACTTC

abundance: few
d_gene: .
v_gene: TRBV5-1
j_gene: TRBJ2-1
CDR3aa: CASSYEGFYNEQFF
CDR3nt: TGCGCCAGCAGCTATGAGGGGTTTTACAATGAGCAGTTCTTC

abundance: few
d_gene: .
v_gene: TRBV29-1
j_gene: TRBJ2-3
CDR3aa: CSEWDSRAIQARPGITDTQYF
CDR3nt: TGCAGCGAATGGGACTCCCGGGCTATTCAAGCGAGGCCGGGAATCACAGATACGCAGTATTTT

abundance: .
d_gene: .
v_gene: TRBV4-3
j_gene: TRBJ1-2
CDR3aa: CASSPGDRRTNYGYTF
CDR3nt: TGCGCCAGCAGCCCCGGGGACCGCCGCACTAACTATGGCTACACCTTC

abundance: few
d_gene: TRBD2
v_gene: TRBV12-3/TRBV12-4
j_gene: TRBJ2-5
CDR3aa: CASSFGRLAPAGDQETQYF
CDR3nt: TGTGCCAGCAGTTTTGGTCGACTGGCTCCAGCGGGGGACCAAGAGACCCAGTACTTC

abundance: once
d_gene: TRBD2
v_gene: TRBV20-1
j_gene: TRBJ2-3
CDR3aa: CSGGSGKSTDTQYF
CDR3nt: TGCAGTGGGGGGAGCGGGAAGAGCACAGATACGCAGTATTTT

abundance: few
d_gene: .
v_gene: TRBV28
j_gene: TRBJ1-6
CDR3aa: CASRKNGNSPLHF
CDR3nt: TGTGCCAGCAGGAAGAACGGAAATTCACCCCTCCACTTT

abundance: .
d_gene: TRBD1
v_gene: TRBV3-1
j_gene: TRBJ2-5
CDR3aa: CASRRTGPETQYF
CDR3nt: TGTGCCAGCAGAAGGACAGGGCCAGAGACCCAGTACTTC

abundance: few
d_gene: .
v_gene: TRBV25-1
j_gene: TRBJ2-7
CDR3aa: CASSEEIYYEQYF
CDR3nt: TGTGCCAGCAGTGAAGAGATTTACTACGAGCAGTACTTC

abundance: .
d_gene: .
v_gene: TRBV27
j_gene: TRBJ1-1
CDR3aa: CASSLSRVREAFF
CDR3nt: TGTGCCAGCAGTTTATCCAGGGTAAGGGAAGCTTTCTTT

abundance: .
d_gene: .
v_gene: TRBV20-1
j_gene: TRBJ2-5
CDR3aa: CSTSNPGRGTQYF
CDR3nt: TGCAGTACTAGTAATCCAGGGCGAGGGACCCAGTACTTC

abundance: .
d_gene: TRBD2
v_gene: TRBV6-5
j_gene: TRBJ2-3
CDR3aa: CASKIAGTSSADTQYF
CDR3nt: TGTGCCAGCAAGATCGCCGGGACTAGCAGCGCAGATACGCAGTATTTT

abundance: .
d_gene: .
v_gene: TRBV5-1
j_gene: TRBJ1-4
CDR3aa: CASRPLGGGGEKLFF
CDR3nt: TGCGCCAGCCGCCCCCTTGGGGGCGGGGGAGAAAAACTGTTTTTT

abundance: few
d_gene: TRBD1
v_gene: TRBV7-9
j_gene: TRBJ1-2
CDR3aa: CASSLGQGLSGYTF
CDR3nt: TGTGCCAGCAGCTTAGGACAGGGCCTAAGCGGCTACACCTTC

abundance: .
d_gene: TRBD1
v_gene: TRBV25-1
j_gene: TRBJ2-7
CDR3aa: CASSEAWTGEDEQYF
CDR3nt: TGTGCCAGCAGTGAAGCCTGGACAGGGGAGGATGAGCAGTACTTC

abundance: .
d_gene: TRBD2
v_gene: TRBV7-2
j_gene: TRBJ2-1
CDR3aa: CASSHPAGGTAYNEQFF
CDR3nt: TGTGCCAGCAGTCACCCCGCGGGGGGGACAGCATACAATGAGCAGTTCTTC

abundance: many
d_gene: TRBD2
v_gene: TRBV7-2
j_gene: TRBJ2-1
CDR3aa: CASSLRGGGYNEQFF
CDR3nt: TGTGCCAGCAGTCTCCGGGGCGGGGGTTACAATGAGCAGTTCTTC

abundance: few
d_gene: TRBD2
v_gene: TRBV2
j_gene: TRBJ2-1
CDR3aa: CASTGTRGWWYNEQFF
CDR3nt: TGTGCCAGCACCGGGACTAGAGGGTGGTGGTACAATGAGCAGTTCTTC

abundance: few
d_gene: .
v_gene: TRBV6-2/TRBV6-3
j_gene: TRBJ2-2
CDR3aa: CASRWDGPTGELFF
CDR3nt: TGTGCCAGCAGATGGGACGGCCCCACTGGGGAGCTGTTTTTT

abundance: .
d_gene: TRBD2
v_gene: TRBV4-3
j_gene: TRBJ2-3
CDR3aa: CASSRRTSPPDTQYF
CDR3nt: TGCGCCAGCAGTCGAAGGACTAGTCCCCCAGATACGCAGTATTTT

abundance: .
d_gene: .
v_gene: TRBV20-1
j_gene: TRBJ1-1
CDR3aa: CSARQSGTPNTEAFF
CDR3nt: TGCAGTGCTAGACAATCCGGGACACCGAACACTGAAGCTTTCTTT

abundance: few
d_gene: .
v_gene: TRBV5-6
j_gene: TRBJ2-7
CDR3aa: CASSFGDFSAAYEQYF
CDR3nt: TGTGCCAGCAGCTTCGGGGACTTCTCCGCCGCCTACGAGCAGTACTTC

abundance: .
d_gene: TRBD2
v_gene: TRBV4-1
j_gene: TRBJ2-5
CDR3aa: CASSQVRTSFNEQYF
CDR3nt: TGCGCCAGCAGCCAAGTTCGGACTAGCTTTAATGAGCAGTACTTC

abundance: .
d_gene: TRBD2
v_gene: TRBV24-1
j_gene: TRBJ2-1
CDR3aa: CATSEYSGTEQFF
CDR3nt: TGTGCCACCAGTGAGTATAGCGGGACGGAGCAGTTCTTC

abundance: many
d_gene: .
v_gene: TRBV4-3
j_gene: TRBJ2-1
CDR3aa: CASSQDGHYNEQFF
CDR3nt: TGCGCCAGCAGCCAAGATGGCCACTACAATGAGCAGTTCTTC

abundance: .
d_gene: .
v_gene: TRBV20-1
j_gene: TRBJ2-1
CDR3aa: CSAPLGRPYNEQFF
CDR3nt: TGCAGTGCCCCCTTGGGTAGACCCTACAATGAGCAGTTCTTC